The present entry profiles one T cell receptor (beta chain) with its context. The antigen remains undetermined. The source of the sample is a study of a mutant IDH1 vaccine in newly diagnosed glioma. The overall study: Therapy received beforehand was radiotherapy, temozolomide, or both, with most patients given both.

In germline, CDR1 is LNHDA, CDR2 SQIVND (reference sequence). V was clipped by 5 bases and J by 8 bases; unmatched bases: 20. CDR3 length: 17 residues. Time point meaning: week 5, during vaccination. Mutant IDH1 20-mer peptide, at 300 ug, made up each vaccine dose, with topical imiquimod. Tumors from donors were new WHO grade 3 or 4 IDH1-mutant astrocytomas with ATRX loss. Repertoires were generated with immunoSEQ multiplex PCR, while TCRdb's copy carries only in-frame clones and drops some. The profile shows approximately 60,000 clones, about 90% of them singletons. This sequence originates from a woman between 35 and 50 years old with glioma. Sequencing was performed on PBMCs, taken from a glioma patient whose treatment included an IDH1 peptide vaccine. The genes are TRBV19 and TRBJ1-2; 7 bases fit TRBD1. The CDR3 bases are TGTGCCAGTAGTTCCCGATGGACAGGCGGTGCCCGGGGCGGCTACACCTTC. It encodes CASSSRWTGGARGGYTF. The full variable domain, rest sourced from reference TRBV19 and TRBJ1-2, is DGGITQSPKYLFRKEGQNVTLSCEQNLNHDAMYWYRQDPGQGLRLIYYSQIVNDFQKGDIAEGYSVSREKKESFPLTVTSAQKNPTAFYLCASSSRWTGGARGGYTFGSGTRLTVV.